This T cell receptor (beta chain) was recorded in a study of T cells after yellow fever vaccination. Study at large: For low cell numbers, libraries were made with SMART-Seq v4 Ultra Low Input.

This clonotype was observed at least ten times. The antigen remains undetermined. General observations from the study: Some clonotypes were seen in both the CD4 and the CD8 compartments. These made up a small share and likely arose from convergent recombination. Clones from primary vaccination mostly reappeared after the booster (roughly 95% CD4, 88% CD8).

The CDR3 is made up of 16 amino acids. Germline V CDR1 and CDR2: SGHRS, YFSETQ. V was cut by 3 bases and J by 4 bases, with 18 bases left in between. 5'RACE template switching produced TCR cDNA carrying a universal primer site and UMIs. TCRdb reanalysed the 5' RACE reads using MiXCR and keeps one entry per CDR3 protein. The table lists some 240,000 distinct CDR3 sequences, approximately 3.5% of them singletons. The specimen was PBMCs, collected 15 days after the yellow fever booster vaccination. J is TRBJ2-3 and V is TRBV5-1; D is possibly TRBD1 or TRBD2 (5 bases each). The sequence was collected from a man aged 18 to 30 who received the YFV17D yellow fever vaccine. Written as DNA, the CDR3 is TGCGCCAGCAGCTCAAGCGACAGAGGGCGATCAGATACGCAGTATTTT. Translating it yields CASSSSDRGRSDTQYF.